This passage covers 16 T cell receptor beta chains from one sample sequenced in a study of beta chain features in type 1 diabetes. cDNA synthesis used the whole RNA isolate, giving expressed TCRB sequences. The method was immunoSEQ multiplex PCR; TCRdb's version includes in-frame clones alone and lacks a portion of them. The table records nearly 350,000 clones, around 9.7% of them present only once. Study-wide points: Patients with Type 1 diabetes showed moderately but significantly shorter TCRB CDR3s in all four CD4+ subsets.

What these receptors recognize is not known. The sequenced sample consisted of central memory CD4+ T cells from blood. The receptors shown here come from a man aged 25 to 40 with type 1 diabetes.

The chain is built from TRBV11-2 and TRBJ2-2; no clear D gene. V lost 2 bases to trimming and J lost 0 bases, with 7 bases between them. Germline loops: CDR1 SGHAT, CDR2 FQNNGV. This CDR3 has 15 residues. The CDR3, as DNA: TGTGCCAGCAGCTTATCCAACGCGAACACCGGGGAGCTGTTTTTT. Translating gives CASSLSNANTGELFF. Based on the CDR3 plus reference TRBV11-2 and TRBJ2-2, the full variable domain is EAGVAQSPRYKIIEKRQSVAFWCNPISGHATLYWYQQILGQGPKLLIQFQNNGVVDDSQLPKDRFSAERLKGVDSTLKIQPAKLEDSAVYLCASSLSNANTGELFFGEGSRLTVL.

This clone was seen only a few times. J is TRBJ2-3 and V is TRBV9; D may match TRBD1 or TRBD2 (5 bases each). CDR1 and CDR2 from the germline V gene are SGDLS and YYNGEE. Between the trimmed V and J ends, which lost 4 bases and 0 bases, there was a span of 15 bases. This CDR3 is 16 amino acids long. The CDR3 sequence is CASSPRGESSTDTQYF. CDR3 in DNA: TGTGCCAGCAGCCCCAGAGGGGAATCGAGCACAGATACGCAGTATTTT.

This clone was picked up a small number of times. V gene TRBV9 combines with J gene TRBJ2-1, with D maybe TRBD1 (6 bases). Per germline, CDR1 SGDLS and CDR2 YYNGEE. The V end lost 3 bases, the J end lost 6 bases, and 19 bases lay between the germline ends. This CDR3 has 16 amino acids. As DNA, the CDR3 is TGTGCCAGCAGCGCGCAAGGGGGAACATTTGCCAATGAGCAGTTCTTC. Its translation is CASSAQGGTFANEQFF.

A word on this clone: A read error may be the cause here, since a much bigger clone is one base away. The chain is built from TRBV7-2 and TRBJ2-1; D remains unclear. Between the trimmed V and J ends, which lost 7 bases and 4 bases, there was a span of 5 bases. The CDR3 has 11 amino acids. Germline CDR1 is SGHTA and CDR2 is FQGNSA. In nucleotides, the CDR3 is TGTGCCAGCACCCTTTACAATGAGCAGTTCTTC. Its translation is CASTLYNEQFF.

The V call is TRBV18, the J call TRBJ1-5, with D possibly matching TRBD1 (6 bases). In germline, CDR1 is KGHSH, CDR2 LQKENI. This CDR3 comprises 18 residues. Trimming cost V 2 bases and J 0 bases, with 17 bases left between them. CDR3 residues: CASSPNRQGRDSNQPQHF. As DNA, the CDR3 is TGTGCCAGCTCACCAAATCGTCAGGGGAGAGATAGCAATCAGCCCCAGCATTTT.

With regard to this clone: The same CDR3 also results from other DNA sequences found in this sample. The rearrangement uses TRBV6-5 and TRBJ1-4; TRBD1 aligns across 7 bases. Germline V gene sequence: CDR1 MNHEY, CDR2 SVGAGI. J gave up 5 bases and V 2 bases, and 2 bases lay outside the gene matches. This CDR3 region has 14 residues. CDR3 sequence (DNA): TGTGCCAGCAGTTACGGCAGGGGGAATGAAAAACTGTTTTTT. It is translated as CASSYGRGNEKLFF.

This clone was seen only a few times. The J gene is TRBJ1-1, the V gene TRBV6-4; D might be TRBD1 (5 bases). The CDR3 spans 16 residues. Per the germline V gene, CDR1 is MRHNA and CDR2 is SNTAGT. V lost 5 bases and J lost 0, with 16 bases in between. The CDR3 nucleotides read TGTGCCAGCAGTACCATCGGGGGGGGATTGAACACTGAAGCTTTCTTT. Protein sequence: CASSTIGGGLNTEAFF.

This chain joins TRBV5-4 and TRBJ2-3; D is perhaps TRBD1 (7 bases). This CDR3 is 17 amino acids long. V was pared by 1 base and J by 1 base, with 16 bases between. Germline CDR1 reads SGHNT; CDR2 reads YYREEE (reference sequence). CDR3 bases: TGTGCCAGCAGCTTGAGCCCGGAGGGGGCGGGCACAGATACGCAGTATTTT. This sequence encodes CASSLSPEGAGTDTQYF.

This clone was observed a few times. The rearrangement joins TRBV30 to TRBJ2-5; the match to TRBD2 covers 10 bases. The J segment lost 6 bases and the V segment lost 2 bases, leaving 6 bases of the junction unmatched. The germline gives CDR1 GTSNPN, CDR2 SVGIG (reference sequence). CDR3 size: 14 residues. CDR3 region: CAWSLLAGSKTQYF. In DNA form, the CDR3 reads TGTGCCTGGAGTCTACTAGCGGGGAGTAAGACCCAGTACTTC.

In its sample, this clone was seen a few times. CDR3 DNA: TGTGCCAGCAGCTCGGGTGGGGCAGGGAGCCACGAGCAGTACTTC. Its protein is CASSSGGAGSHEQYF. The chain is built from TRBV11-3 and TRBJ2-7; either TRBD1 or TRBD2 may fit D (5 bases each). V shed 4 bases and J shed 5 bases, with 18 bases lying between them. Looked up from germline, CDR1 is SGHNT and CDR2 is YENEEA. The CDR3 length is 15 residues.

The CDR3 region is CASGLVAGDKDTQYF. CDR3 nucleotides: TGTGCCAGTGGTCTTGTAGCGGGGGATAAAGATACGCAGTATTTT. The J gene is TRBJ2-3, the V gene TRBV19; TRBD2 aligns across 9 bases. Germline-derived CDR1 and CDR2 are LNHDA and SQIVND (reference sequence). After removal of 8 bases from V and 5 bases from J, the junction contained 11 bases not matched to a gene. The CDR3 runs 15 residues.

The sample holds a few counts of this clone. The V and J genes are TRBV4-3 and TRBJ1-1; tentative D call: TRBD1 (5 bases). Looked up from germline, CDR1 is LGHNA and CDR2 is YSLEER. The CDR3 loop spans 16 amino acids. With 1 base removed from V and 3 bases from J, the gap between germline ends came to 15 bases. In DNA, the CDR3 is TGCGCCAGCAGCCAAGTCTTATCCAAAGGGGACACTGAAGCTTTCTTT. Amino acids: CASSQVLSKGDTEAFF.

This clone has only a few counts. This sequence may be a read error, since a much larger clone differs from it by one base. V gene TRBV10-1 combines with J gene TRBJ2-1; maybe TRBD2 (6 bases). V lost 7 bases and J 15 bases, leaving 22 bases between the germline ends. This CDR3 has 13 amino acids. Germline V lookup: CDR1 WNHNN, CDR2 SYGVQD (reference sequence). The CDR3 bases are TGCGCCAGCATGGGGGGTCTGGGTGAGCCTCCGTTCTTC. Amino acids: CASMGGLGEPPFF.

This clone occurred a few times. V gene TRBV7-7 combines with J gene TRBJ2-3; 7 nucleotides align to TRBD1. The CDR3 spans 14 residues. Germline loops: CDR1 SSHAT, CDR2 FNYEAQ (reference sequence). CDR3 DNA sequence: TGTGCTACCTCGACAGGGCTAAGCACAGATACGCAGTATTTT. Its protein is CATSTGLSTDTQYF.

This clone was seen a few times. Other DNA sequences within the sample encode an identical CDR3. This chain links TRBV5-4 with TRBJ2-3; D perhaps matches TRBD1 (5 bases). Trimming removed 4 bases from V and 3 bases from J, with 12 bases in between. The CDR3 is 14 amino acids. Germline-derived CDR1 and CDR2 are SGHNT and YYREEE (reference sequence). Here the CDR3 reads CASSLEQGTDTQYF. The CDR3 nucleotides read TGTGCCAGCAGCCTAGAGCAGGGTACAGATACGCAGTATTTT.

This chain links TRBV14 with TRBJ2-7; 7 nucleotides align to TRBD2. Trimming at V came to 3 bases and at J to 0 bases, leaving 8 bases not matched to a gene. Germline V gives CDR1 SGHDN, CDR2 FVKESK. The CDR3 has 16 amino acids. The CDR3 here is CASSQLGGLSSYEQYF. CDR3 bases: TGTGCCAGCAGCCAGTTGGGAGGGCTTTCCTCCTACGAGCAGTACTTC.